The rows below give T cell receptor beta chains drawn from one sample of a study of blood T cell repertoires in COVID-19. Repertoires were generated with immunoSEQ multiplex PCR, while TCRdb's copy carries only in-frame clones and drops some. The sample shows 300,000 to 450,000 clones, roughly 77% of them seen only once. The sequenced sample was peripheral blood. These receptors all stem from a human donor with acute or convalescent COVID-19. The donor label of this sample is uncertain. The CDR3 runs from the conserved cysteine through the conserved F or W. D genes are given only for firm matches. The size field is filled for only some rows; it gives once, few, many or a size class.

TRBJ1-1 NA TRBV11-2 NA TGTGCCAGCAGCTTGTTCGGGGTTATGAACACTGAAGCTTTCTTT CASSLFGVMNTEAFF
TRBJ1-1 NA TRBV5-4 NA TGTGCCAGCAGCTTGGAAATCAAGAACACTGAAGCTTTCTTT CASSLEIKNTEAFF
TRBJ2-5 NA TRBV5-6 TRBD1 TGTGCCAGCAGCTTGTTAGGGACAGGGATGGAGACCCAGTACTTC CASSLLGTGMETQYF
TRBJ2-7 few TRBV2 TRBD2 TGTGCCAGCAGTGAAATCCGGGGGGGACGCTACGAGCAGTACTTC CASSEIRGGRYEQYF
TRBJ1-3 few TRBV6-5 NA TGTGCCAGCAGCCCCAAACCGGGTCCTCGAAACACCATATATTTT CASSPKPGPRNTIYF
TRBJ1-1 NA TRBV30 NA TGTGCCTGGACCAAATGGGGGCAGGGCGCTGAAGCTTTCTTT CAWTKWGQGAEAFF
TRBJ2-7 NA TRBV11-3 NA TGTGCCAGCAGCTTAATCGAGCAGGGATGGTGGCCCGAGCAGTACTTC CASSLIEQGWWPEQYF
TRBJ2-1 NA TRBV30 NA NA CAWALGTSRGRGRFF
TRBJ1-1 NA TRBV11-2 TRBD1 TGTGCCAGCAGCACTAGGACAGGGCTCACCACTGAAGCTTTCTTT CASSTRTGLTTEAFF
TRBJ1-5 NA TRBV6-5 NA TGTGCCAGCCAACCGACAGGTAATCAGCCCCAGCATTTT CASQPTGNQPQHF
TRBJ1-3 few TRBV5-5 NA TGTGCCAGCAGCTTGGGAAGCGGGTCTGGAAACACCATATATTTT CASSLGSGSGNTIYF
TRBJ1-6 NA TRBV6-5 NA TGTGCCAGCAGCCATACCAGGAATTCACCCCTCCACTTT CASSHTRNSPLHF
TRBJ1-3 NA TRBV3-1/TRBV3-2 NA TGTGGGGTCGGGGGTTACTCTGGAAACACCATATATTTT CGVGGYSGNTIYF
TRBJ1-2 NA TRBV12-3/TRBV12-4 NA TGTGCCAGCAGTTTTGCCGGTGGCTACACCTTC CASSFAGGYTF
TRBJ1-2 NA TRBV28 NA TGTGCCAGCACCCCGAGTCGGGTGAATGGCTACACCTTC CASTPSRVNGYTF
TRBJ2-7 many TRBV19 NA TGTGCCAGTAGTATCCGTTCCCGGGGATACTCCTACGAGCAGTACTTC CASSIRSRGYSYEQYF
TRBJ1-4 NA TRBV6-1 TRBD1 TGTGCCAGCAGTGACCCCCGGACAGGATATAATGAAAAACTGTTTTTT CASSDPRTGYNEKLFF
TRBJ1-1 NA TRBV5-1 NA TGCGCCAGCAGCCTAACTACGACAGGGAACACTGAAGCTTTCTTT CASSLTTTGNTEAFF
TRBJ1-6 NA TRBV11-2 NA TGTGCCAGCAGCGACAGTTGGGCAGGGCCCTCCTATAATTCACCCCTCCACTTT CASSDSWAGPSYNSPLHF
TRBJ1-1 NA TRBV11-2 NA TGTGCCAGCAGCTCCGGGCAGGGACTGTGGACTGAAGCTTTCTTT CASSSGQGLWTEAFF
TRBJ1-1 NA TRBV28 NA TGTGCCAGCAGTAATGGACTGCTGGGAGCTTTCTTT CASSNGLLGAFF
TRBJ1-4 NA TRBV6-5 NA TGTGCCAGCAGTCCAGTCATAGGCGGTAATGAAAAACTGTTTTTT CASSPVIGGNEKLFF
TRBJ1-4 NA TRBV30 NA TGTGCCTGGAGTCGGGGGGATGAAAAACTGTTTTTT CAWSRGDEKLFF
TRBJ1-4 NA TRBV28 NA TGTGCCAGCCTCCGGGGGGGCTCCGATGAAAAACTGTTTTTT CASLRGGSDEKLFF
TRBJ1-4 NA TRBV2 TRBD1 TGTGCCACCACAGGGGAAGTTCGTGAAAAACTGTTTTTT CATTGEVREKLFF
TRBJ1-2 NA TRBV7-6 TRBD1 TGTGCCAGCAGCGGGGCCCCGGACAGGGGTTTATATTATGGCTACACCTTC CASSGAPDRGLYYGYTF
TRBJ2-7 NA TRBV7-2 TRBD2 TGTGCCAGCAGCTTAGTATCTAGCGGGGCTTCTGACTTC CASSLVSSGASDF
TRBJ2-3 NA TRBV5-4 TRBD1 TGTGCCAGCAGCTCGGTCCCGGGACAGGGATCTAGCACAGATACGCAGTATTTT CASSSVPGQGSSTDTQYF
TRBJ1-1 few TRBV29-1 NA TGCAGCGTTGGGGCGGGACCGAACACTGAAGCTTTCTTT CSVGAGPNTEAFF
TRBJ1-1 NA TRBV7-8 NA TGTGCCAGCAGCCTCAGAAGTAGCCAAGTGGGCACTGAAGCTTTCTTT CASSLRSSQVGTEAFF
TRBJ1-4 NA TRBV6-5 TRBD1 TGTGCCAGCAGACCGGGACAGGGGGTTCAAAAACTGTTTTTT CASRPGQGVQKLFF
TRBJ2-7 NA TRBV14 NA TGTGCCAGCAGCCAAGGGCCCCGGGGAGTCTACGAGCAGTACTTC CASSQGPRGVYEQYF
TRBJ1-1 NA TRBV14 NA TGTGCCAGCAGCCAAGAATACCGGGCCCCGGGGTTCGAAGCTTTCTTT CASSQEYRAPGFEAFF
TRBJ1-1 NA TRBV6-1 NA TGTGCCAGCAGTGAAAGCCCGGGGGTGAACACTGAAGCTTTCTTT CASSESPGVNTEAFF
TRBJ1-4 NA TRBV7-9 TRBD1 TGTGCCAGCAGATCGGGACAGGGTGGGGAAAAACTGTTTTTT CASRSGQGGEKLFF
TRBJ2-7 NA TRBV5-6 NA TGTGCCAGCAGCTTGTTGGCCAGTCCCTACGAGCAGTACTTC CASSLLASPYEQYF
TRBJ1-3 NA TRBV4-1 NA TGCGCCAGCAGCCAAGTTCTCAGGGACTCAGAAAGAAACACCATATATTTT CASSQVLRDSERNTIYF
TRBJ2-7 NA TRBV6-5 TRBD1 TGTGCCAGCAGAATCGACAGGGGTGTGCCGTACGAGCAGTACTTC CASRIDRGVPYEQYF
TRBJ1-3 NA TRBV7-9 NA TGTGCCAGCAGCCCCAACTCTGGAAACACCATATATTTT CASSPNSGNTIYF
TRBJ1-4 once TRBV29-1 TRBD1 TGCAGCGTGAGACAGGGGGCGGCTGAAAAACTGTTTTTT CSVRQGAAEKLFF